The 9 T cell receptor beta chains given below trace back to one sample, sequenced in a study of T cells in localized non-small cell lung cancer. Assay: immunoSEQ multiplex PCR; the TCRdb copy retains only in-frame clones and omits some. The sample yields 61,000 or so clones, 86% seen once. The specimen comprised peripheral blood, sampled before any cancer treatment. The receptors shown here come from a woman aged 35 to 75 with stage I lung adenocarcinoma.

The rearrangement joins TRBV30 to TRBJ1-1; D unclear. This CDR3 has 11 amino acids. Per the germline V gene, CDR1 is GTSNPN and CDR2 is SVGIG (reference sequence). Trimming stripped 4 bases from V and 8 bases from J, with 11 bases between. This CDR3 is CAWILIREAFF. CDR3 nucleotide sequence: TGTGCCTGGATATTGATACGGGAAGCTTTCTTT.

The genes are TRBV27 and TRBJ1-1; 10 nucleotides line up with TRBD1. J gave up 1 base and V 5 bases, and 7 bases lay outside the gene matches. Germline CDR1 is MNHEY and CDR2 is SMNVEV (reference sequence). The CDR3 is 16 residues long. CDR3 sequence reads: CASSKTGTGANTEAFF. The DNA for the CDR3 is TGTGCCAGCAGTAAAACCGGGACAGGGGCGAACACTGAAGCTTTCTTT.

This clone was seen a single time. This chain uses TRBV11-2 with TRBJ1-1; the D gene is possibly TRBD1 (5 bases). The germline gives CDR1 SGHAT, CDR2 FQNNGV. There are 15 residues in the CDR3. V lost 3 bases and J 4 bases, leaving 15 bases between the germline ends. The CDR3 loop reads CASSFDRIRGTEAFF. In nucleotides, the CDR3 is TGTGCCAGCAGCTTTGACAGAATAAGGGGCACTGAAGCTTTCTTT.

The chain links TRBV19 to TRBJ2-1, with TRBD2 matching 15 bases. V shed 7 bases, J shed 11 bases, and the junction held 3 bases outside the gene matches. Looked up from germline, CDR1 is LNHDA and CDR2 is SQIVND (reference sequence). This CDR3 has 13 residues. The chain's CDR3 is CASIGLAGGKQFF. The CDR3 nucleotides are TGTGCCAGTATCGGACTAGCGGGGGGGAAGCAGTTCTTC. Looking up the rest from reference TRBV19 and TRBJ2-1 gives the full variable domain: DGGITQSPKYLFRKEGQNVTLSCEQNLNHDAMYWYRQDPGQGLRLIYYSQIVNDFQKGDIAEGYSVSREKKESFPLTVTSAQKNPTAFYLCASIGLAGGKQFFGPGTRLTVL.

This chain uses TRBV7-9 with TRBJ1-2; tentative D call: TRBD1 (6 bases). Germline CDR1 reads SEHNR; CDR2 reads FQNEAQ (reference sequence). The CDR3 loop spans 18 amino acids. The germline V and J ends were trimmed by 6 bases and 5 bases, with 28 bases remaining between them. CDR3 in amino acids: CASRTSGRDTQTPYGYTF. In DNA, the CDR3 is TGTGCCAGCAGAACCAGTGGGCGGGACACTCAAACGCCTTATGGCTACACCTTC.

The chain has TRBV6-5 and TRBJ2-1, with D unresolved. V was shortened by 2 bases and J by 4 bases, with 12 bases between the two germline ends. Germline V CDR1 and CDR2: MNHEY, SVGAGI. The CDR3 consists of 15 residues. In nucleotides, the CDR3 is TGTGCCAGCAGTTACAAACAGCTGGGGTACAATGAGCAGTTCTTC. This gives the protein CASSYKQLGYNEQFF.

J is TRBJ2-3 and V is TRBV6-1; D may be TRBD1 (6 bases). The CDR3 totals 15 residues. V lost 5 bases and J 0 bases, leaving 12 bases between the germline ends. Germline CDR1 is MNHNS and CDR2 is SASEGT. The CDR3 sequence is CASSIDRPSTDTQYF. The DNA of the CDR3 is TGTGCCAGCAGTATTGACAGGCCAAGCACAGATACGCAGTATTTT.

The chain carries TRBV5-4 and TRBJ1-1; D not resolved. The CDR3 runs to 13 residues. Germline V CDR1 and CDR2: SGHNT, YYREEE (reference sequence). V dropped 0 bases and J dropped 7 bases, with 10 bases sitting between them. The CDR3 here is CASSLAVGDEAFF. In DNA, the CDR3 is TGTGCCAGCAGCTTGGCCGTTGGTGATGAAGCTTTCTTT. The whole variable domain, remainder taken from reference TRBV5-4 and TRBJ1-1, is ETGVTQSPTHLIKTRGQQVTLRCSSQSGHNTVSWYQQALGQGPQFIFQYYREEENGRGNFPPRFSGLQFPNYSSELNVNALELDDSALYLCASSLAVGDEAFFGQGTRLTVV.

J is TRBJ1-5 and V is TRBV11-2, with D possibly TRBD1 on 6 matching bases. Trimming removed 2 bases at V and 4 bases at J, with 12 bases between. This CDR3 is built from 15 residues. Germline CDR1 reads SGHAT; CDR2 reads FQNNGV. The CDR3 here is CASSLHDRRNQPQHF. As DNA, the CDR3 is TGTGCCAGCAGCTTACACGACAGGCGAAATCAGCCCCAGCATTTT.